The text below deals with one TCR beta chain. What it binds is unknown. Since no conserved phenylalanine or tryptophan closes the CDR3, a read error is the likely cause. This CDR3 is 14 amino acids long. This sample's RNA came from whole unsorted tissue. More than 3 cm separated this lung sample from the edge of the tumor. This sample is drawn from a study of tumor and adjacent non-tumor tissue in lung cancer. Study context: The cohort had about a dozen adenocarcinoma, a couple of squamous cell and 1 small cell patients. Whole-study results and caveats: Higher tumor TCR diversity was associated with shorter survival. In normal lung, the top 100 clones were significantly more dominant than in tumor. Compared with tumor, normal lung showed significantly lower TCR diversity.

A modified ARM-PCR protocol with three rounds of nested PCR amplified TCRbeta. TCRdb analysed the multiplex PCR reads with MiXCR anew, one entry per CDR3 protein. The table includes tens of thousands of distinct CDR3 sequences, more than 65% detected once. This sequence joins TRBV12-3 or TRBV12-4 and TRBJ1-2; 7 bases line up with TRBD1. The origin of this receptor is a man between 65 and 85 years old with non-small cell lung cancer. Material: distant non-tumor lung tissue. The DNA for the CDR3 is TGCGCCAGCAGGGCCGGGACAGACAACTATGGCTACACCTCC. This sequence encodes CASRAGTDNYGYTS.